This T cell receptor beta chain came from a study of cytomegalovirus exposure and HLA in healthy donors. In the PCR, 60 Vbeta and 13 Jbeta primers were used. Profiled with immunoSEQ multiplex PCR; TCRdb holds only in-frame clones, not every one. The sample consists of about 100,000 clones, more than 75% of them appearing once. CDR3 length: 14 residues. Germline CDR1 MNHEY, CDR2 SVGAGI. With 3 bases removed from V and 3 bases from J, the gap between germline ends came to 11 bases. Sample: PBMCs. The V call is TRBV6-5, the J call TRBJ1-1, with TRBD1 as a possible D gene (6 bases). The clonotype was recovered from a woman between 18 and 29 years old in good health and CMV-seropositive. The CDR3 nucleotides read TGTGCCAGCAGTTATTCAGGGGCTTACACTGAAGCTTTCTTT. Its translation: CASSYSGAYTEAFF.